This TCR beta chain was recorded in a study of shared clonotypes between healthy human individuals (TCRdb year 2020). Study-level background: Three men and two women, aged 18 to 49 years, made up the cohort. For each donor, CD4 naive and CD4 memory were each run on three plates, CD8 naive on two plates, and CD8 memory on one plate. Between about 0.94 and 10 billion PBMCs per donor were obtained by leukapheresis. Different laboratories and diverse techniques were used to prepare libraries and sequence TCR repertoires, to increase sequencing depth and limit assay-specific biases. Blood TCR repertoires of five healthy adults were deeply sequenced to estimate repertoire size and the extent of clonotype sharing between individuals.

Using the deep immunoSEQ assay, TCR CDR3 regions were amplified from genomic DNA by multiplex PCR. Extracted genomic DNA from each cell subset was spread evenly across all wells of several immunoSEQ 96-well plates, with each plate serving as a replicate. For sorted subsets, each replicate PCR was loaded with 200 ng genomic DNA, equivalent to 25,000 to 35,000 T cell genomes. The purified libraries were quantified using a Qubit 3.0 fluorometer, sized with a Bioanalyzer 2100, and then quantified again using the KAPA Library Quantification kit. Every immunoSEQ 96-well plate was sequenced on a separate single-read 150-cycle Illumina NextSeq 550 flow cell. Per the original workflow: Because only junctional sequences without quality scores were contained in the immunoSEQ output, filtering matching that applied to full-length reads could not be performed. To assign V/J genes and CDR3, sequences were annotated using PyIR, a Python wrapper for IgBLAST v1.9, with IMGT germline references. Reads were filtered out if the reads had weak V/J assignments (E-value above 1e-6), no CDR3, stop codons, out-of-frame junctions, or ambiguous translated residues. A V3J clonotype was defined by an identical inferred V gene, J gene, and CDR3 amino acid sequence. Percentage overlap between repertoires was calculated by dividing the number of shared unique clonotypes by the size of the smaller repertoire. Three approaches were used to assess repertoire richness: RTK rarefaction, the Chao1 estimator, and Recon v2.1 estimates of unobserved clonotypes. Generation probabilities were computed with OLGA for all TCRbeta clonotypes obtained by the gDNA method from several donors. The table comes from immuneACCESS by way of TCRdb, which keeps in-frame sequences with V and J called. Part of the clones is missing from these tables; in studies checked, under half for an unresolved V gene and the rest for unknown reasons. That table gives V, J and clone size, and the DNA gave D and trimming. The sample yields roughly 1,000,000 clones; 78% were counted once. The ten top clones hold 0.6% to 0.75% of the sample.

The donors were healthy, HIV-negative adults who had no recently reported acute infections or vaccinations. Only Caucasian adults living in Nashville, Tennessee, USA were represented among the donors. Magnetic negative selection was used to enrich CD4+ T cells, after which naive cells were positively selected on CD45RA and the negative fraction became the memory subset. Blood was obtained by leukapheresis, after which PBMCs were separated by Ficoll-Histopaque density gradient centrifugation and cryopreserved in liquid nitrogen vapor phase. Analytical flow cytometry was used to check the purity and quantity of each magnetically sorted T cell population. Each sorted fraction had its genomic DNA isolated and then quantified by UV absorbance on a Nanodrop 2000c. Summary of the overall study and its limitations: Estimated clonotype richness was generally larger for naive than for memory subsets. When several donors were compared, the shared fraction of clonotypes was around 5% for naive CD4, over 3% for naive CD8, 2% to 2.5% for memory CD4, and roughly 0.43% for memory CD8. The genetic and exposure-history diversity represented was limited by the small number of donors. Compared with non-shared clonotypes, the clonotypes found in all four sorted-subset donors had higher generation probabilities. Rarefaction of sorted-subset datasets indicated incomplete sequencing despite the large sequencing depth. Pairwise subsampling led to the expectation that sequencing depth would affect the degree of clonotype sharing among donors. Sampling was restricted to blood, and TCR repertoires in tissues likely differ from the TCR repertoires found in blood.

This clone has just one count. Its antigen target is currently unknown. Base-call qualities are not available, and no considerably larger clone is one nucleotide away. CDR1 and CDR2 are drawn from the germline V gene: MDHEN, SYDVKM. The CDR3 measures 15 amino acids from cysteine to phenylalanine. Solely the CDR3 DNA is kept, with 45 bases framed from the first base. The trim is 6 bases for V and 0 bases for J, with a gap of 15 bases between the germline ends. The rearrangement joined TRBV28 to TRBJ2-7; TRBD2 is possibly the D segment (6 matching bases). The sequence was obtained from a man aged 18 to 29 in good health. Some clones in this sample may be carry-over from other donors' samples. The material sequenced was memory CD4+ T cells from PBMCs. The cell subset or site tag for this specimen amounts to: CD45RA-negative fraction. The CDR3 is CASRNGPGASYEQYF. The DNA sequence is TGTGCCAGCAGAAACGGGCCGGGAGCCTCCTACGAGCAGTACTTC.